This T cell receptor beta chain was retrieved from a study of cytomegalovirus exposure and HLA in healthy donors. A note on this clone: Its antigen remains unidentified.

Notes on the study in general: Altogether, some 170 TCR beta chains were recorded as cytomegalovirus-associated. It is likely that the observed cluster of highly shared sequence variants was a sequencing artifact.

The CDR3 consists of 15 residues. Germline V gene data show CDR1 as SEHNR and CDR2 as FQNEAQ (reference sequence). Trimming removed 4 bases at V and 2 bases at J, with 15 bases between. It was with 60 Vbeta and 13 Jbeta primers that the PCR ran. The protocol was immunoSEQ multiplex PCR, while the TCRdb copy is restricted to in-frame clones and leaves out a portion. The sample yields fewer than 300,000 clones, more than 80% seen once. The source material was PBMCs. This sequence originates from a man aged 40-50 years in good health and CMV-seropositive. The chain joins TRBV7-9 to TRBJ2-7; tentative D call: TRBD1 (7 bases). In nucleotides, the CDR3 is TGTGCCAGCAGCTACCCAGGGGGGCAGACCTACGAGCAGTACTTC. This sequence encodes CASSYPGGQTYEQYF.